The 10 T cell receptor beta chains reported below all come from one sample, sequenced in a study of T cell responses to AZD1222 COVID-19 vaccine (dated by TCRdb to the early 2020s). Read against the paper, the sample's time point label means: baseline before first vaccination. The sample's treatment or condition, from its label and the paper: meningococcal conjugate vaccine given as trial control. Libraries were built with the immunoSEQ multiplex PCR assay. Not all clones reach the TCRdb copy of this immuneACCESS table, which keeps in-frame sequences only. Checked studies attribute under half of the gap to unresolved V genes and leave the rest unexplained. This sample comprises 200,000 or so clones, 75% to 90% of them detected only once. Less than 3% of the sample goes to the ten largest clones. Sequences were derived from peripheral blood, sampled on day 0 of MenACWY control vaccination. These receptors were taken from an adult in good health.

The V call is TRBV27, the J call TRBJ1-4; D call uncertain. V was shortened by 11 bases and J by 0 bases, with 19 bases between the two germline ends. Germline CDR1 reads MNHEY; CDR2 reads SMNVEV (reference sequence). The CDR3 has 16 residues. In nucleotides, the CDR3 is TGTGCCCCCCCCACCCCAGAGTCCCCAACTAATGAAAAACTGTTTTTT. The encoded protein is CAPPTPESPTNEKLFF.

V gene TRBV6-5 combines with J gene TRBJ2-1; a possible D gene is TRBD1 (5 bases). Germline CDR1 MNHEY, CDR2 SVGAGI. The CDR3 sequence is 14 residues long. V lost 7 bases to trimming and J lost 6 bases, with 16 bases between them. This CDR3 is CASKDRQGGNEQFF. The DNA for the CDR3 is TGTGCCAGCAAAGACCGGCAGGGCGGCAATGAGCAGTTCTTC.

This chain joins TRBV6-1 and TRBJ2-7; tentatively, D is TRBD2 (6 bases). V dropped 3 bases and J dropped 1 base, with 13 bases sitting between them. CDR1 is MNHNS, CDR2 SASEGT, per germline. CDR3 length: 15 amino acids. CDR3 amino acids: CASSDTGTVSYEQYF. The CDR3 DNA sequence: TGTGCCAGCAGTGATACCGGGACTGTGTCCTACGAGCAGTACTTC.

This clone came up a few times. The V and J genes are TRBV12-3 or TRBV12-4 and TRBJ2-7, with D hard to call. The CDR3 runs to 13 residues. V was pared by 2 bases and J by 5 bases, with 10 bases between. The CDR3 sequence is CASSLRQLNEQYF. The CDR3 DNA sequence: TGTGCCAGCAGTTTAAGGCAGTTAAACGAGCAGTACTTC.

CDR3 DNA: TGCGCCAGCAGCTTGGAACCGGACAGATACGAGCAGTACTTC. Translating it yields CASSLEPDRYEQYF. V gene TRBV5-1 combines with J gene TRBJ2-7, with D possibly TRBD1 on 6 matching bases. Germline V gives CDR1 SGHRS, CDR2 YFSETQ. V lost 0 bases, J lost 4 bases, and 11 bases lay in between. This CDR3 comprises 14 residues.

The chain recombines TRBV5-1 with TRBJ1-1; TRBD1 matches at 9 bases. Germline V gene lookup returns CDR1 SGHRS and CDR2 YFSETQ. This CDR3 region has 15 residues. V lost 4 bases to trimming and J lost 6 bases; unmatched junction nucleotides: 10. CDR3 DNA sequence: TGCGCCAGCAGCCCCCCGGGACAGGGTTTGTCTGAAGCTTTCTTT. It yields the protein CASSPPGQGLSEAFF.

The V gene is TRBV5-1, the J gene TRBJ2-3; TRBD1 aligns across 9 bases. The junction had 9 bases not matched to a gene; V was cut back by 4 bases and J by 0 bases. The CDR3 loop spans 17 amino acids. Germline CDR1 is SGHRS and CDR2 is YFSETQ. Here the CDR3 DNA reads TGCGCCAGCAGCCGTTTAAAACAGGGGGCCAGCACAGATACGCAGTATTTT. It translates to CASSRLKQGASTDTQYF.

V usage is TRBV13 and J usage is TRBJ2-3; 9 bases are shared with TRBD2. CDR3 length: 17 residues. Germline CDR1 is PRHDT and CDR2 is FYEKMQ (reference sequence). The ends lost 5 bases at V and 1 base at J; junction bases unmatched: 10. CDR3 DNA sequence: TGTGCCAGCAGCGTCCGGGGAGCGGGGGGCCGCACAGATACGCAGTATTTT. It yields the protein CASSVRGAGGRTDTQYF.

CDR3 in amino acids: CASRVAGSSYNEQFF. As DNA, the CDR3 is TGTGCCAGCAGGGTAGCGGGGAGCTCCTACAATGAGCAGTTCTTC. The genes are TRBV2 and TRBJ2-1, with 8 bases identical to TRBD2. The germline V gene has CDR1 SNHLY and CDR2 FYNNEI. V was pared by 6 bases and J by 0 bases, with 4 bases of the junction left unmatched. The CDR3 runs 15 residues.

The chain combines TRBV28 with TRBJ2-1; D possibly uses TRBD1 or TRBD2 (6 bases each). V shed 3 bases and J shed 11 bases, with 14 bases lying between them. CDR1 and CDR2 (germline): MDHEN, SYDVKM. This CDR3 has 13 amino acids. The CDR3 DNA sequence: TGTGCCAGCAGTTTTTTTTTAGGGGGGCAGCAGTTCTTC. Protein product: CASSFFLGGQQFF.